The present T cell receptor (beta chain) was sequenced within a study of T cells in localized non-small cell lung cancer. CDR1 and CDR2 from the germline V gene are SGHNT and YENEEA. V lost 0 bases and J lost 8, with 11 bases in between. The CDR3 totals 14 residues. Profiling relied on immunoSEQ multiplex PCR, and the TCRdb table lists in-frame clones only, not all of them. The table records about 1,500 clones, about 18% of them present only once. Source: lung tumor tissue, taken before any cancer treatment. The chain combines TRBV11-3 with TRBJ2-1; D call uncertain. This receptor was taken from a woman aged 35-70 years with stage I lung adenocarcinoma. The CDR3 DNA is TGTGCCAGCAGCTTAGAAGGTTTTGGGGATGAGCAGTTCTTC. Its translation is CASSLEGFGDEQFF.